This TCR beta chain is from a study of cytomegalovirus exposure and HLA in healthy donors. The repertoire was sequenced with immunoSEQ multiplex PCR; TCRdb's copy has only in-frame clones and lacks some. The profile shows fewer than 200,000 clones, approximately 89% of them singletons. The V end lost 5 bases, the J end lost 0 bases, and 17 bases lay between the germline ends. The CDR3 runs 17 residues. The germline CDR1 and CDR2 sequences are SGHTA and FQGTGA. In regard to this clone: What it binds is unknown.

Notes on the study in general: The CMV antigen specificity of a few CMV-associated chains was confirmed through in vitro analysis. Listed as cytomegalovirus-associated were 150 or so TCR beta chains.

The clonotype was recovered from a woman under 30 in good health and CMV-seropositive. The sample comprised PBMCs. The chain combines TRBV7-3 with TRBJ1-3; tentatively, D is TRBD1 (6 bases). CDR3 in amino acids: CASSTGGAGSSGNTIYF. The CDR3, as DNA: TGTGCCAGCAGCACCGGGGGGGCAGGGTCCTCTGGAAACACCATATATTTT.